A selection of T cell receptor beta chains follows, all from one sample in a study of CD4 T cells in relation to SARS-CoV-2 and coronaviruses. The method was immunoSEQ multiplex PCR; TCRdb's version includes in-frame clones alone and lacks a portion of them. The data contain 65,000 or so clones, 85% to 90% of them singletons. The sample comprised memory CD4+ T cells from PBMCs. Receptors were obtained from a human donor in good health. Each CDR3 is given with its conserved first and last residue. D genes are given only for firm matches. Size values are once, few and many counts, or a class for expanded clones, and some rows have none.

d_call	clone_size	v_call	j_call	cdr3_nt	cdr3_aa
-	once	TRBV6-2/TRBV6-3	TRBJ1-5	TGTGCCAGCAGCCCCCGCAATCAGCCCCAGCATTTT	CASSPRNQPQHF
TRBD2	-	TRBV4-1	TRBJ2-3	TGCGCCAGCAGCCAATCTAGCGGGAGTGTCTATTGGGATACGCAGTATTTT	CASSQSSGSVYWDTQYF
-	-	TRBV28	TRBJ2-7	TGTGCCAGCAGTTTAGCCAACTCCTACGAGCAGTACTTC	CASSLANSYEQYF
-	-	TRBV9	TRBJ1-3	TGTGCCAGCAGCGTAGAGCGACCTGACTCTGGAAACACCATATATTTT	CASSVERPDSGNTIYF
-	-	TRBV2	TRBJ2-6	TGTGCCAGCAGTGACAGGAGCTCTGGGGCCAACGTCCTGACTTTC	CASSDRSSGANVLTF
TRBD1	few	TRBV11-2	TRBJ1-1	TGTGCCAGCAGCTTAACAGGGGTGACTGAAGCTTTCTTT	CASSLTGVTEAFF
-	-	TRBV19	TRBJ2-7	TGTGCCAGTAGAACGACAGGTAGCTCCTACGAGCAGTACTTC	CASRTTGSSYEQYF
-	-	TRBV23-1	TRBJ1-4	TGCGCCAGCAGTCACCCCGACCGATCAGGGTCAGACGAAAAACTGTTTTTT	CASSHPDRSGSDEKLFF
-	-	TRBV2	TRBJ2-7	TGTGCCAGCAGTGAGCAGGGTTACGAGCAGTACTTC	CASSEQGYEQYF
TRBD1	-	TRBV2	TRBJ1-1	TGTGCCACAGAAGGACAGGCGAACACTGAAGCTTTCTTT	CATEGQANTEAFF
TRBD1	-	TRBV4-1	TRBJ1-1	TGCGCCAGCAGCCCCCGGACAGGGGTAACTGAAGCTTTCTTT	CASSPRTGVTEAFF
-	-	TRBV6-1	TRBJ1-2	TGTGCCAGCAGTGAACACATTGACTATGGCTACACCTTC	CASSEHIDYGYTF
TRBD1	few	TRBV19	TRBJ1-5	TGTGCCAGTAGTATGACAGGGGATCAGCCCCAGCATTTT	CASSMTGDQPQHF
TRBD1	once	TRBV7-9	TRBJ2-7	TGTGCCAGCAGCCCACAGGGGGACGAGCAGTACTTC	CASSPQGDEQYF
TRBD1	-	TRBV6-4	TRBJ1-4	TGTGCCAGCAACGATCCGGGACAGGAAAAACTGTTTTTT	CASNDPGQEKLFF
TRBD2	-	TRBV4-1	TRBJ2-7	TGCGCCAGCAGGAGACGAGGGCCTAGCGGTTCCTACGAGCAGTACTTC	CASRRRGPSGSYEQYF
-	once	TRBV5-1	TRBJ2-3	TGCGCCAGCAGCTTGGCCGCAGATACGCAGTATTTT	CASSLAADTQYF
-	-	TRBV5-1	TRBJ2-3	TGCGCCAGCAGCTTAGGAGATACGCAGTATTTT	CASSLGDTQYF
-	-	TRBV5-1	TRBJ1-1	TGCGCCAGCAGCTTCGACAGTAGGAACACTGAAGCTTTCTTT	CASSFDSRNTEAFF
TRBD1	once	TRBV30	TRBJ1-1	TGTGCCCGGGGGGACAGCACCACTGAAGCTTTCTTT	CARGDSTTEAFF
-	-	TRBV6-2/TRBV6-3	TRBJ2-1	TGTGCCAGCAGCCCGGACAGTTACAATGAGCAGTTCTTC	CASSPDSYNEQFF
TRBD1	-	TRBV28	TRBJ2-2	TGTGCCAGCAGTCCCCACAGGGGGAACGGGGCCGGGGAGCTGTTTTTT	CASSPHRGNGAGELFF
TRBD1	-	TRBV7-9	TRBJ2-1	TGTGCCAGCAGCCCTGGACAGGGTGAGTCCAATGAGCAGTTCTTC	CASSPGQGESNEQFF
TRBD1	-	TRBV7-2	TRBJ2-7	TGTGCCAGCAGGTTCCGGGACAGGAGCTCCTACGAGCAGTACTTC	CASRFRDRSSYEQYF
TRBD1	-	TRBV18	TRBJ1-5	TGTGCCAGCTCTCCCGGACAGGGCGGAGGCAATCAGCCCCAGCATTTT	CASSPGQGGGNQPQHF
-	-	TRBV2	TRBJ2-6	TGTGCCAGCAGTGAAGCTAGTGACACTAACAGCTACTCTGGGGCCAACGTCCTGACTTTC	CASSEASDTNSYSGANVLTF
-	-	TRBV10-3	TRBJ1-1	TGTGGGGCTGGCTGGGACACTGAAGCTTTCTTT	CGAGWDTEAFF
-	-	TRBV28	TRBJ1-2	TGTGCCACCCGGGCAAGGGGGTACTATGGCTACACCTTC	CATRARGYYGYTF
-	-	TRBV21-1	TRBJ2-5	TGTGCCAGCATGGGGGGTTGGGAGACCCAGTACTTC	CASMGGWETQYF